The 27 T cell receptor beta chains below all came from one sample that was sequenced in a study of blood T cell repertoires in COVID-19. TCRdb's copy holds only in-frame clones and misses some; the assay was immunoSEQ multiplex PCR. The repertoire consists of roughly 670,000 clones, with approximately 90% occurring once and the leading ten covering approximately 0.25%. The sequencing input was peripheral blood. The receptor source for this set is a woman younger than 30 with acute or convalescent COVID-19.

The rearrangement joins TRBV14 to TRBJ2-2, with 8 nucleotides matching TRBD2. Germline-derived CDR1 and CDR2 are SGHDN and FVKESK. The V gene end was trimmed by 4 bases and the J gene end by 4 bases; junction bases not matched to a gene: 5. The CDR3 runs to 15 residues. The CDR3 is CASSLGLAATGELFF. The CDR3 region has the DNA TGTGCCAGCAGCCTCGGACTAGCAGCCACCGGGGAGCTGTTTTTT.

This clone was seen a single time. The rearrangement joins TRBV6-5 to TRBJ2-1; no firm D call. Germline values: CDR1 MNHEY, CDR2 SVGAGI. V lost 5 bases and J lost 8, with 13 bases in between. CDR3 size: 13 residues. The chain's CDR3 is CASSSNPSDEQFF. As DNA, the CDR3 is TGTGCCAGCAGTAGTAATCCCTCGGATGAGCAGTTCTTC.

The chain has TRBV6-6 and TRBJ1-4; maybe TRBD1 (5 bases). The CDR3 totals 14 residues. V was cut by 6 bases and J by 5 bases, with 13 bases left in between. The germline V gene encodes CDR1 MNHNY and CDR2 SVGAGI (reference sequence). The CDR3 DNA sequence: TGTGCCAGCAGGGGGCAAGGGGCGAATGAAAAACTGTTTTTT. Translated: CASRGQGANEKLFF.

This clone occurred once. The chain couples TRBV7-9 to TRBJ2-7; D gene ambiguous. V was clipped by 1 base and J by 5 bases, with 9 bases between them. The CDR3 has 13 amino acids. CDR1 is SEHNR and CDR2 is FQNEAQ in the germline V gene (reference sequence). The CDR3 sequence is CASSLGGRNEQYF. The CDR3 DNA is TGTGCCAGCAGCTTAGGAGGTAGGAACGAGCAGTACTTC.

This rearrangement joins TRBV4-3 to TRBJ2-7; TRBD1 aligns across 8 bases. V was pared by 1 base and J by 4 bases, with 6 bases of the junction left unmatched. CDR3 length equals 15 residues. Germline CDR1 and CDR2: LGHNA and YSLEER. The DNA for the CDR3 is TGCGCCAGCAGCCAAGTGGCAGGGGGCGCGTACGAGCAGTACTTC. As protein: CASSQVAGGAYEQYF.

The CDR3: CASSGQGIAGNTIYF. CDR3 bases: TGTGCCAGCTCCGGACAGGGGATAGCTGGAAACACCATATATTTT. V usage is TRBV18 and J usage is TRBJ1-3, with TRBD1 matching over 9 bases. The CDR3 extends over 15 amino acids. V trimming: 6 bases; J trimming: 2 bases; junction bases outside the gene matches: 5. CDR1 and CDR2 from the germline V gene are KGHSH and LQKENI. The variable domain in full, completed from reference TRBV18 and TRBJ1-3, reads NAGVMQNPRHLVRRRGQEARLRCSPMKGHSHVYWYRQLPEEGLKFMVYLQKENIIDESGMPKERFSAEFPKEGPSILRIQQVVRGDSAAYFCASSGQGIAGNTIYFGEGSWLTVV.

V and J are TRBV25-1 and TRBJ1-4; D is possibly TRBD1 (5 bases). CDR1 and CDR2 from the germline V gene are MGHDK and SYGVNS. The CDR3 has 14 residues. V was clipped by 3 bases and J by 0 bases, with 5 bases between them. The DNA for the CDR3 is TGTGCCAGCAGTGACAGGGCAACTAATGAAAAACTGTTTTTT. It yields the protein CASSDRATNEKLFF.

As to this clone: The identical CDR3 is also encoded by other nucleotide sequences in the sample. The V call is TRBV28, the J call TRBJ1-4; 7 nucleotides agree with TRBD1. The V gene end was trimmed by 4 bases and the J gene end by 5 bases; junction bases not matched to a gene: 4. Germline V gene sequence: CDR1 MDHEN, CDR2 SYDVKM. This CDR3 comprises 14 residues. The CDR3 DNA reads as TGTGCCAGCAGTTCGGGACAGTTAAATGAAAAACTGTTTTTT. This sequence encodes CASSSGQLNEKLFF.

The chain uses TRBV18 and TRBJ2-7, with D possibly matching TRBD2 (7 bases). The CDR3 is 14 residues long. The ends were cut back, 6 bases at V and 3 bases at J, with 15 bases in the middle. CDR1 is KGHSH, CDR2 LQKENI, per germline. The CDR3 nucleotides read TGTGCCAGCTCGTTAGGAGGGGGGGACTACGAGCAGTACTTC. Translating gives CASSLGGGDYEQYF.

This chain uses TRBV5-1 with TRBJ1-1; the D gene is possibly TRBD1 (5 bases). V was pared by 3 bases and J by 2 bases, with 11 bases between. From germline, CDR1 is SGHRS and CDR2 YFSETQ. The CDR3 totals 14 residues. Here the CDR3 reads CASSSGGGNTEAFF. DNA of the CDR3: TGCGCCAGCAGCTCCGGGGGGGGTAACACTGAAGCTTTCTTT.

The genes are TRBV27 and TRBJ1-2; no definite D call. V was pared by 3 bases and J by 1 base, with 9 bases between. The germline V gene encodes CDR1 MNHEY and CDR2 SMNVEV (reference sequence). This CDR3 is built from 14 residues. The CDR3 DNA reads TGTGCCAGCAGTTTCCCCAAACATAACTATGGCTACACCTTC. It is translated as CASSFPKHNYGYTF.

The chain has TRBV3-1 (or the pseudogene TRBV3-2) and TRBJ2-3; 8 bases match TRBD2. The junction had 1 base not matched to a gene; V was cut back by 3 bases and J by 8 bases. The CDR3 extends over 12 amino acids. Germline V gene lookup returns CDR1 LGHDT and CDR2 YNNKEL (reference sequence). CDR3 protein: CASSHSGSTQYF. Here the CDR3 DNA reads TGTGCCAGCAGCCACAGCGGGAGTACGCAGTATTTT.

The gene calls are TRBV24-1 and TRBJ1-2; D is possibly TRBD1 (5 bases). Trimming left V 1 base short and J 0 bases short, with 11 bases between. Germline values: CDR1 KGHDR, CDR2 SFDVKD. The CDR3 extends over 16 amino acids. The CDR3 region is CATSDFGAGSNYGYTF. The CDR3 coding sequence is TGTGCCACCAGTGATTTTGGCGCAGGGTCTAACTATGGCTACACCTTC.

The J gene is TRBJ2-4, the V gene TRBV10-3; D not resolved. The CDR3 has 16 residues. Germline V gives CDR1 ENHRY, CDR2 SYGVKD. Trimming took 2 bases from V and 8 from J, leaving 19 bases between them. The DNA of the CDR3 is TGTGCCATCAGTGAGGCACCCGCTGGGTACCAGGACATTCAGTACTTC. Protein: CAISEAPAGYQDIQYF.

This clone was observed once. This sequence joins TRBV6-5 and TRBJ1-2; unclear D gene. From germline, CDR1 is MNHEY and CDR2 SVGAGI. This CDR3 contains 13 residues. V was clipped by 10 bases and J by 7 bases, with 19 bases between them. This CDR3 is CATAREGIFGYTF. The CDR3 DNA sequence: TGTGCCACTGCGAGGGAGGGCATCTTTGGCTACACCTTC.

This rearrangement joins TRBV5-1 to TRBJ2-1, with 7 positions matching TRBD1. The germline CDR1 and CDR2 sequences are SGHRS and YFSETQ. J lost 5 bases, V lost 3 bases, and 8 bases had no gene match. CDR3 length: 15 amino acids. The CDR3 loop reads CASSSEGQTHNEQFF. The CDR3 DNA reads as TGCGCCAGCAGCTCCGAGGGACAGACCCACAATGAGCAGTTCTTC.

This CDR3 reads CASSRRQDTDTQYF. CDR3 nucleotides: TGTGCCAGCAGCCGAAGACAGGACACAGATACGCAGTATTTT. V gene TRBV6-4 combines with J gene TRBJ2-3; D is perhaps TRBD1 (6 bases). This CDR3 comprises 14 residues. The V end lost 6 bases, the J end lost 2 bases, and 12 bases lay between the germline ends. Germline lookup yields CDR1 MRHNA and CDR2 SNTAGT.

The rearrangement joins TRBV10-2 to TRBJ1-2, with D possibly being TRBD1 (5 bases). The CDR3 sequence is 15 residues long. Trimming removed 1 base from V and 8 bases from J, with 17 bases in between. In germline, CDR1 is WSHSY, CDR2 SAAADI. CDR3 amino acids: CASSEWTLRAGGYTF. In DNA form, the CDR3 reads TGCGCCAGCAGTGAGTGGACACTCCGCGCGGGAGGCTACACCTTC.

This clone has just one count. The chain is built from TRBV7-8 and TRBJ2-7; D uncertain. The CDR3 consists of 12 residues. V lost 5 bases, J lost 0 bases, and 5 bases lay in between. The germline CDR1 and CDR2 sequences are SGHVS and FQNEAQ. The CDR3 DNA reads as TGTGCCAGCAGCCTCGTCTCCTACGAGCAGTACTTC. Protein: CASSLVSYEQYF.

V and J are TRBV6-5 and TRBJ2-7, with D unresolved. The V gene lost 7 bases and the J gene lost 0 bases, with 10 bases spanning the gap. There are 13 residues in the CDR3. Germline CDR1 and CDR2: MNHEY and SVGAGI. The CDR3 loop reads CASTSSSSYEQYF. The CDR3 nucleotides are TGTGCCAGCACCTCGTCTAGCTCCTACGAGCAGTACTTC.

For the CDR3, the DNA is TGTGCCAGCAGCACCTCTGGACAGGGGAACACTGAAGCTTTCTTT. It codes for CASSTSGQGNTEAFF. V and J are TRBV5-4 and TRBJ1-1, with 8 nucleotides matching TRBD1. J lost 1 base, V lost 4 bases, and 6 bases had no gene match. This CDR3 is built from 15 residues. Germline V CDR1 and CDR2: SGHNT, YYREEE (reference sequence).

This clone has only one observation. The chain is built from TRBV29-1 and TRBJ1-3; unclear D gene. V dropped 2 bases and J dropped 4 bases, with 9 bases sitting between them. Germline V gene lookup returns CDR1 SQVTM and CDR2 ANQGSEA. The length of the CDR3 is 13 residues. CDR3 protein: CSVEREVGNTIYF. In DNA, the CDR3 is TGCAGCGTTGAAAGAGAGGTCGGAAACACCATATATTTT.

The CDR3 loop is CSVRSSGGLTEAFF. Written as DNA, the CDR3 is TGCAGCGTTCGTTCGTCCGGGGGGCTCACTGAAGCTTTCTTT. V gene TRBV29-1 combines with J gene TRBJ1-1; D is possibly TRBD1 (6 bases). CDR1 is SQVTM, CDR2 ANQGSEA, per germline. This CDR3 region has 14 residues. V lost 5 bases, J lost 4 bases, and 17 bases lay in between.

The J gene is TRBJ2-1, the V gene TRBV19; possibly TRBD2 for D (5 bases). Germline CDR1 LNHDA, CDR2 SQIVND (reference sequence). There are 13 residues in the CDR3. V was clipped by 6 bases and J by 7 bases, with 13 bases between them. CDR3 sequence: CASSQAPGNEQFF. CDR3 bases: TGTGCCAGTAGCCAAGCCCCGGGGAATGAGCAGTTCTTC.

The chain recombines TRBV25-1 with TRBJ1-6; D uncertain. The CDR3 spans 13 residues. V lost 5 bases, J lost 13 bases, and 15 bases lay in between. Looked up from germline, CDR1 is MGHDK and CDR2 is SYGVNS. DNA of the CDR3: TGTGCCAGCAGTTTCCCCGCAGGAGGGCCCCTCCACTTT. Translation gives CASSFPAGGPLHF.

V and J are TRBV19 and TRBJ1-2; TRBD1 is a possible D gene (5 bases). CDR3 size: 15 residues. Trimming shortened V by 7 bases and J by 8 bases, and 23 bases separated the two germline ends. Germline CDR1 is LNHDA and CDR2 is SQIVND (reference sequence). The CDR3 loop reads CASIERGRNRRGYTF. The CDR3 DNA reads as TGTGCCAGTATTGAACGCGGACGGAACAGGCGGGGCTACACCTTC.

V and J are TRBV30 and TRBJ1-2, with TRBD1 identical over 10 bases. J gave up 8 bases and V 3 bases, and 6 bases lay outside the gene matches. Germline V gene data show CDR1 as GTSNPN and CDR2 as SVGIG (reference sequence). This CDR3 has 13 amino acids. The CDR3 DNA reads TGTGCCTGGAGCGCTGGACAGGGGGTAGGCTACACCTTC. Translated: CAWSAGQGVGYTF.